This T cell receptor (beta chain) was identified in a study of blood T cell repertoires in COVID-19. Study at large: The samples span acute and convalescent COVID-19 from the United States, Italy and Spain. From T cells, B-cell-depleted T cells, or PBMCs came the material, which was cDNA or gDNA.

The junction had 10 bases not matched to a gene; V was cut back by 4 bases and J by 2 bases. Looked up from germline, CDR1 is SGDLS and CDR2 is YYNGEE. There are 17 residues in the CDR3. In the authors' methods: Scientists estimated how many nucleated cells there were by amplifying reference gene primers. The table came from immunoSEQ multiplex PCR; TCRdb's copy has only in-frame clones and leaves some out. That table supplies the V and J calls and clone size; D and trimming were determined from the DNA. The table shows some 250,000 clones, with approximately 83% occurring only once. This TCR derives from a woman in her thirties who had recovered from COVID-19. V is TRBV9 and J is TRBJ2-3; 10 bases align to TRBD2. Sequenced input: peripheral blood. CDR3 protein: CASSLVERGGNTDTQYF. CDR3 DNA: TGTGCCAGCAGCCTTGTGGAGCGGGGGGGAAACACAGATACGCAGTATTTT.